The 20 T cell receptor beta chains in this list originate from one sample, sequenced in a study of identifying expanded T cells in peripheral blood (dated by TCRdb to between 2018 and 2020). Library preparation used the immunoSEQ multiplex PCR assay. This is the immuneACCESS table as TCRdb keeps it, with only in-frame sequences that have V and J called. A part of the clones is gone; compared with another copy, unresolved V genes explain less than half, and the rest is unexplained. This sample is represented by roughly 92,000 clones; approximately 90% of them were singletons. The leading ten clones occupy over 15% of the sample. Sequenced sample: blood. These receptors were collected from a person between 18 and 70 years old in good health.

The chain joins TRBV4-2 to TRBJ1-1; TRBD1 aligns across 9 bases. CDR1 and CDR2 (germline): LGHNA, YNFKEQ. Losses at the gene ends were 1 base for V and 0 bases for J; bases not matched to a gene: 9. This CDR3 comprises 18 residues. CDR3: CASSQGVGTGTMNTEAFF. The CDR3 DNA sequence: TGTGCCAGCAGCCAAGGTGTCGGGACAGGGACTATGAACACTGAAGCTTTCTTT.

The V call is TRBV7-9, the J call TRBJ1-5, with TRBD1 identical over 10 bases. V gave up 5 bases and J gave up 7 bases; unmatched junction bases: 8. CDR3 length: 15 residues. The germline V gene has CDR1 SEHNR and CDR2 FQNEAQ (reference sequence). CDR3: CASSPGRTGGQPQHF. CDR3 nucleotide sequence: TGTGCCAGCAGCCCGGGACGGACAGGGGGACAGCCCCAGCATTTT.

V is TRBV18 and J is TRBJ1-3; no clear D gene. Per germline, CDR1 KGHSH and CDR2 LQKENI. V lost 3 bases, J lost 4 bases, and 10 bases lay in between. The CDR3 loop spans 14 amino acids. CDR3 sequence reads: CASSPAGGGNTIYF. The DNA of the CDR3 is TGTGCCAGCTCACCCGCCGGAGGCGGAAACACCATATATTTT.

This clone was picked up a small number of times. The chain combines TRBV7-6 with TRBJ1-5, with TRBD1 matching over 7 bases. The germline V gene encodes CDR1 SGHVS and CDR2 FNYEAQ. The CDR3 loop spans 16 amino acids. J was trimmed by 1 base and V by 5 bases; bases with no gene match: 8. CDR3 sequence reads: CASSPFRGRSNQPQHF. The CDR3 bases are TGTGCCAGCAGCCCCTTCAGGGGGAGAAGCAATCAGCCCCAGCATTTT.

The chain employs TRBV19 and TRBJ1-2; 7 bases align to TRBD1. J lost 8 bases, V lost 11 bases, and 5 bases had no gene match. The CDR3 is made up of 10 amino acids. Germline CDR1 is LNHDA and CDR2 is SQIVND (reference sequence). CDR3 in DNA: TGTGCCTGCGGGACAGTCGGCTACACCTTC. Translation: CACGTVGYTF.

This clone was detected once. The V and J genes are TRBV15 and TRBJ1-2; D gene unclear. The V and J ends lost 0 bases and 4 bases respectively, with 9 bases between them. The CDR3 is made up of 14 amino acids. Germline V gene data show CDR1 as LNHNV and CDR2 as YYDKDF (reference sequence). The CDR3 DNA reads as TGTGCCACCAGCAGAGATGAGACCTTCTATGGCTACACCTTC. This translates into CATSRDETFYGYTF.

Regarding this clone: This may arise from a read error, as a much more abundant clone is one base away. The sample has other DNA sequences that encode this CDR3 too. The chain uses TRBV4-3 and TRBJ2-6; D is possibly TRBD1 (6 bases). The length of the CDR3 is 16 residues. Germline values: CDR1 LGHNA, CDR2 YSLEER. CDR3 in amino acids: CASSQVTGSGANVLTF. CDR3 in DNA: TGCGCCAGCAGCCAGGTCACAGGCTCAGGGGCCAACGTCTTGACTTTC.

The chain couples TRBV7-2 to TRBJ1-5, with D unresolved. Germline-derived CDR1 and CDR2 are SGHTA and FQGNSA. This CDR3 spans 13 amino acids. The ends were cut back, 1 base at V and 4 bases at J, with 5 bases in the middle. CDR3 amino acids: CASSLERNQPQHF. In DNA, the CDR3 is TGTGCCAGCAGCTTAGAACGGAATCAGCCCCAGCATTTT.

The CDR3 DNA reads as TGTGCCAGCAGCTCTCCCGGGACAGGGTTTTATGAGCAGTTCTTC. This sequence encodes CASSSPGTGFYEQFF. This chain joins TRBV28 and TRBJ2-1; TRBD1 agrees at 9 bases. The junction had 11 bases not matched to a gene; V was cut back by 6 bases and J by 8 bases. CDR1 and CDR2 (germline): MDHEN, SYDVKM. CDR3 size: 15 residues.

The rearrangement uses TRBV5-1 and TRBJ2-1; D ambiguous. CDR1 and CDR2 (germline): SGHRS, YFSETQ. The V end lost 7 bases, the J end lost 0 bases, and 5 bases lay between the germline ends. CDR3 length: 12 residues. The CDR3 spells CASHSSYNEQFF. Here the CDR3 DNA reads TGCGCCAGCCACAGCTCCTACAATGAGCAGTTCTTC.

This chain connects TRBV10-3 to TRBJ2-5; 8 bases fit TRBD1. V was clipped by 10 bases and J by 5 bases; unmatched bases: 6. The CDR3 is 12 amino acids. Germline V CDR1 and CDR2: ENHRY, SYGVKD. The CDR3 region is CATTDRDETQYF. The CDR3, as DNA: TGTGCCACGACGGACAGGGACGAGACCCAGTACTTC.

In this sample, this clone turned up a few times. V is TRBV4-1 and J is TRBJ2-7; D may be TRBD2 (5 bases). The germline gives CDR1 MGHRA, CDR2 YSYEKL. The CDR3 runs 15 residues. The V gene lost 0 bases and the J gene lost 4 bases, with 13 bases spanning the gap. The CDR3 DNA reads TGCGCCAGCAGCCAAGAGATCGGGATGTTTTACGAGCAGTACTTC. Translated, it gives CASSQEIGMFYEQYF.

This rearrangement joins TRBV5-6 to TRBJ1-2; 7 nucleotides align to TRBD1. The germline CDR1 and CDR2 sequences are SGHDT and YYEEEE. This CDR3 has 16 amino acids. V lost 0 bases and J lost 2; bases outside the gene matches: 7. CDR3 coding DNA: TGTGCCAGCAGCTTGGCGCGCCAGGGGGGAAACTATGGCTACACCTTC. It codes for CASSLARQGGNYGYTF.

The CDR3 spells CASSLRRWRGLHYGYTF. In DNA form, the CDR3 reads TGTGCCAGCAGTTTAAGGCGTTGGCGGGGCCTCCACTATGGCTACACCTTC. The chain is built from TRBV28 and TRBJ1-2; possibly TRBD1 for D (5 bases). The CDR3 covers 17 residues. Germline V gene sequence: CDR1 MDHEN, CDR2 SYDVKM. Trimming removed 2 bases from V and 3 bases from J, with 19 bases in between.

V usage is TRBV28 and J usage is TRBJ2-1; D unclear. The CDR3 is made up of 11 amino acids. Trimming left V 8 bases short and J 7 bases short, with 9 bases between. The germline gives CDR1 MDHEN, CDR2 SYDVKM. The CDR3 reads CASQAANEQFF. CDR3 sequence (DNA): TGTGCCAGCCAGGCCGCGAATGAGCAGTTCTTC.

The chain joins TRBV5-6 to TRBJ2-1, with 9 bases that match TRBD1. This CDR3 has 13 amino acids. Germline assignment: CDR1 SGHDT and CDR2 YYEEEE. With V trimmed by 5 bases and J by 5 bases, 2 bases remained unmatched. The CDR3 DNA is TGTGCCAGCAGATGGACAGGGGACAATGAGCAGTTCTTC. Residues: CASRWTGDNEQFF.

V gene TRBV2 combines with J gene TRBJ1-6, with TRBD1 matching over 10 bases. Germline V gene lookup returns CDR1 SNHLY and CDR2 FYNNEI. The trim removed 6 bases at V and 7 bases at J, leaving 6 bases unmatched. This CDR3 contains 15 residues. CDR3 DNA: TGTGCCAGCAGGGCCAGACAGGGGGCCAATTCACCCCTCCACTTT. Translated: CASRARQGANSPLHF.

This chain uses TRBV5-4 with TRBJ2-3; 7 nucleotides match TRBD2. CDR1 is SGHNT, CDR2 YYREEE, per germline (reference sequence). The CDR3 totals 16 residues. Losses at the gene ends were 3 bases for V and 8 bases for J; bases not matched to a gene: 15. The CDR3 DNA reads as TGTGCCAGCAGCTCCGGCAGCGGGGCCGTCGATGGTACGCAGTATTTT. Residues: CASSSGSGAVDGTQYF.

The chain couples TRBV5-4 to TRBJ2-7; tentatively, D is TRBD1 (6 bases). CDR1 and CDR2 (germline): SGHNT, YYREEE (reference sequence). Trimming removed 4 bases at V and 5 bases at J, with 13 bases between. The CDR3 contains 13 residues. For the CDR3, the DNA is TGTGCCAGCAGCCCAGCAGGGGCCCACGAGCAGTACTTC. It specifies CASSPAGAHEQYF.

The J gene is TRBJ1-1, the V gene TRBV7-9, with D unresolved. With 0 bases removed from V and 1 base from J, the gap between germline ends came to 3 bases. The CDR3 totals 13 residues. CDR1 SEHNR and CDR2 FQNEAQ come from the germline V gene (reference sequence). Here the CDR3 DNA reads TGTGCCAGCAGCTTAGCCCAGAACACTGAAGCTTTCTTT. Translation: CASSLAQNTEAFF.